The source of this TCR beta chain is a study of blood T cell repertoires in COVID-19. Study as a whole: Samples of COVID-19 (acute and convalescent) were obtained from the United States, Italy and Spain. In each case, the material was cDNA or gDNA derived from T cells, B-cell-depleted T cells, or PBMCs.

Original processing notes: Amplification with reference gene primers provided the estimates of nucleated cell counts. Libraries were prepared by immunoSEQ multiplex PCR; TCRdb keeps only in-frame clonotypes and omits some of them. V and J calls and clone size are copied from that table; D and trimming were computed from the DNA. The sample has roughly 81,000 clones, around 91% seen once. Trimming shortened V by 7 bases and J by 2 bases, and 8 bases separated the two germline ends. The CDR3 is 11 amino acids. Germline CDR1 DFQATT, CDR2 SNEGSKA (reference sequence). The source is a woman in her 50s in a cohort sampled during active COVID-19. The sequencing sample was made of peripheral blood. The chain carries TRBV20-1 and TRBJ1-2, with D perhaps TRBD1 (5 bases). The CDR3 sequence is CSGKGNYGYTF. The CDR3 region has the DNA TGCAGTGGTAAGGGGAACTATGGCTACACCTTC.